The rows below give T cell receptor beta chains drawn from one sample of a study of radiation and T cells in renal cell carcinoma. Produced via immunoSEQ multiplex PCR; TCRdb's table is partial and in-frame only. Among approximately 94,000 clones, 70% to 85% were seen once, and the ten largest hold approximately 6.4%. Sequencing was performed on blood, taken from a patient whose treatment included radiotherapy and nephrectomy. The source is a man aged 55 to 70 with renal cell carcinoma. CDR3s include the opening cysteine and the closing phenylalanine or tryptophan. D genes are given only for firm matches. For some rows the clone size is stated as once, few or many, or as a class when expanded; others skip it.

v_gene,len,j_gene,d_gene,abundance,CDR3nt,CDR3aa
TRBV14,17,TRBJ2-7,-,-,TGTGCCAGCAGCCAAGATCGTTTCGGGGCGAGGGTTACTTCGCAGTACTTC,CASSQDRFGARVTSQYF
TRBV28,13,TRBJ1-5,-,-,TGTGCCAGCGGATGGGGGGAGGACCAGCCCCAGCATTTT,CASGWGEDQPQHF
TRBV7-4,15,TRBJ2-1,-,-,TGTGCCAGCAGCTTGTCCAGTCGGTTGCTCAATGAGCAGTTCTTC,CASSLSSRLLNEQFF
TRBV6-1,13,TRBJ1-5,-,-,TGTGCCAGCACTGAAACTTTCAATCAGCCCCAGCATTTT,CASTETFNQPQHF
TRBV28,15,TRBJ2-3,-,-,TGTGCCAGCAGTTGGCAGGGGCCTAGCACAGATACGCAGTATTTT,CASSWQGPSTDTQYF
TRBV7-7,15,TRBJ2-5,TRBD2,-,TGTGCCAGCAGCTTAGCACTAGCGGGAGTAGAGACCCAGTACTTC,CASSLALAGVETQYF
TRBV28,13,TRBJ2-5,-,few,TGTGCCAGCAGTTTCGAAGAGATAGAGACCCAGTACTTC,CASSFEEIETQYF
TRBV11-1,16,TRBJ2-4,TRBD1,once,TGTGCCAGCAGCCTTTTGACAGGGGGTGGAGTGGACATTCAGTACTTC,CASSLLTGGGVDIQYF
TRBV23-1,15,TRBJ1-2,TRBD1,-,TGCGCCAGCAGTGAGATAACCGGGACAGGGCTAGGCTACACCTTC,CASSEITGTGLGYTF
TRBV7-2,16,TRBJ1-2,-,-,TGTGCCAGCAGTGAAAGTCCGGGACGACGATTGTATGGCTACACCTTC,CASSESPGRRLYGYTF
TRBV10-1,16,TRBJ2-7,TRBD2,once,TGCGCCAGCAGTCCGGCCGGGACTAGAGTCTCCTACGAGCAGTACTTC,CASSPAGTRVSYEQYF
TRBV18,15,TRBJ2-7,TRBD1,-,TGTGCCAGCTCAGACGCCGGGACAGGCACCTACGAGCAGTACTTC,CASSDAGTGTYEQYF
TRBV29-1,12,TRBJ1-1,-,few,TGCAGCGTTGAAGAGGGGGCCACTGAAGCTTTCTTT,CSVEEGATEAFF
TRBV7-6,14,TRBJ2-7,-,-,TGTGCCAGCAGCTCGCCGGGCCATTCCTACGAGCAGTACTTC,CASSSPGHSYEQYF
TRBV18,15,TRBJ2-2,-,-,TGTGCCAGCTCACCAGATAGCGGAAACACCGGGGAGCTGTTTTTT,CASSPDSGNTGELFF
TRBV4-1,14,TRBJ2-5,TRBD2,-,TGCGCCAGCAGCCGACTAGCGGGAGGGGGGACCCAGTACTTC,CASSRLAGGGTQYF
TRBV19,15,TRBJ2-1,TRBD2,-,TGTGCCAGTAGTATGGGAAGCGGGAGAGTCAATGAGCAGTTCTTC,CASSMGSGRVNEQFF
TRBV29-1,15,TRBJ2-2,TRBD1,-,TGCAGCGTTGGGGCCCAGGGGGCGAACACCGGGGAGCTGTTTTTT,CSVGAQGANTGELFF
TRBV4-1,18,TRBJ2-5,TRBD1,-,TGCGCCAGCAGCCAAGATTGGGCCCCGGGACAGGTCTGGGAGACCCAGTACTTC,CASSQDWAPGQVWETQYF
TRBV19,15,TRBJ2-1,TRBD2,-,TGTGCCAGTAGTCCGAGGACTAGCGGGAGCTATGAGCAGTTCTTC,CASSPRTSGSYEQFF
TRBV10-3,13,TRBJ1-2,-,-,TGTGCCACCGCCGGGGGCCAAAACTATGGCTACACCTTC,CATAGGQNYGYTF
TRBV7-9,14,TRBJ2-5,TRBD1,-,TGTGCCAGCAGCATGGACAGGGCCCAAGAGACCCAGTACTTC,CASSMDRAQETQYF
TRBV27,18,TRBJ1-2,-,-,TGTGCCAGCAGTTCCTTCCTCCTCGGACAGAGCGGAGCCTATGGCTACACCTTC,CASSSFLLGQSGAYGYTF
TRBV30,13,TRBJ2-7,TRBD2,-,TGTGCCGGTAGCGGGACCGACTCCTACGAGCAGTACTTC,CAGSGTDSYEQYF
TRBV21-1,13,TRBJ2-7,-,-,TGTGCCAGCGGTTTAGGACAGGTCTACGAGCAGTACTTC,CASGLGQVYEQYF
TRBV28,13,TRBJ2-7,-,-,TGTGCCAGCAGCCAGCCCGTATCGAGGGAGCAGTACTTC,CASSQPVSREQYF
TRBV6-6,14,TRBJ2-5,-,-,TGTGCCAGCAGGAAACGCGGGGTATACGAGACCCAGTACTTC,CASRKRGVYETQYF
TRBV4-1,19,TRBJ1-5,-,-,TGCGCCAGCAGCCAAGATCGAGGCAGGGGCCCATATAGCAATCAGCCCCAGCATTTT,CASSQDRGRGPYSNQPQHF
TRBV18,15,TRBJ1-1,TRBD1,-,TGTGCCAGCTCACCACCGACAGGGGCGAACACTGAAGCTTTCTTT,CASSPPTGANTEAFF
TRBV7-8,14,TRBJ1-2,-,few,TGTGCCAGCAGCTTAGATGGACAGAACTATGGCTACACCTTC,CASSLDGQNYGYTF
TRBV2,13,TRBJ2-1,-,-,TGTGCCAGCAGTCTAGAGGTAGGGAATGAGCAGTTCTTC,CASSLEVGNEQFF
TRBV13,17,TRBJ2-7,-,-,TGTGCCAGCAGCTTGAATAATCTAGGCAGGGGGGACTACGAGCAGTACTTC,CASSLNNLGRGDYEQYF
TRBV2,13,TRBJ1-2,TRBD1,-,TGTGCCAGCAGTATAGGGGGCTCGGTTGGCTACACCTTC,CASSIGGSVGYTF
TRBV5-1,16,TRBJ2-1,TRBD2,-,TGCGCCAGCAGCGGACTAGCGGGAGAGGGCTACAATGAGCAGTTCTTC,CASSGLAGEGYNEQFF
TRBV4-1,18,TRBJ2-4,-,-,TGCGCCAGCAGCCAAGGGGATAGGGTGACAGGTCGCAAAAACATTCAGTACTTC,CASSQGDRVTGRKNIQYF
TRBV5-1,14,TRBJ2-3,-,-,TGCGCCAGCAGCTTGGAGGTAAGGGCAGATACGCAGTATTTT,CASSLEVRADTQYF
TRBV13,13,TRBJ2-7,-,-,TGTGCCAGCAGCTTAGGTCCGGGGTGGGAGCAGTACTTC,CASSLGPGWEQYF
TRBV6-5,11,TRBJ1-2,-,-,TGTGCCACCTCCGACACCTATGGCTACACCTTC,CATSDTYGYTF
TRBV6-5,15,TRBJ2-7,TRBD2,once,TGTGCCAGCGGTACCGGCGGGAGTCTACGTTACGAGCAGTACTTC,CASGTGGSLRYEQYF
TRBV6-5,13,TRBJ2-1,-,-,TGTGCCATCCAGAGGGACTCCGATCATGAGCAGTTCTTC,CAIQRDSDHEQFF
TRBV7-6,14,TRBJ2-7,-,-,TGTGCCAGGGGAGGTACAGTGGGCACCTACGAGCAGTACTTC,CARGGTVGTYEQYF
TRBV7-6,14,TRBJ2-1,TRBD2,-,TGTGCCAGCAGCTTAGCGGGAGGGGTTAATGAGCAGTTCTTC,CASSLAGGVNEQFF
TRBV11-1,14,TRBJ2-1,-,once,TGTGCCAGCAGCGCAGCCGGGGTTTACAATGAGCAGTTCTTC,CASSAAGVYNEQFF
TRBV15,15,TRBJ1-3,-,-,TGTGCCACCAGCAGAGATTTTAGTGGCCGGGACACCATATATTTT,CATSRDFSGRDTIYF
TRBV5-1,15,TRBJ2-7,-,-,TGCGCCAGCAGCTCCTTAGCGGAGGGGGTTGGCGAGCAGTACTTC,CASSSLAEGVGEQYF